A single sample gave rise to the 20 T cell receptor beta chains below, sequenced in a study of shared clonotypes between healthy human individuals. Measured with immunoSEQ multiplex PCR; TCRdb has only the in-frame clones, and not every one. Among 1 million to 1.2 million clones listed, about 80% were seen once. Sequenced input: memory CD4+ T cells from PBMCs. Subset meaning: CD45RA-negative fraction. These receptors came from a man between 18 and 29 years old in good health. Some clones in this sample may be carry-over from other donors' samples.

The gene calls are TRBV5-1 and TRBJ2-3; unclear D gene. Trimming removed 2 bases from V and 1 base from J, with 11 bases in between. Germline CDR1 reads SGHRS; CDR2 reads YFSETQ. The CDR3 spans 15 residues. The CDR3 DNA follows: TGCGCCAGCAGCTTTGGGCCGGGTGGCACAGATACGCAGTATTTT. As protein: CASSFGPGGTDTQYF.

This sequence joins TRBV4-3 and TRBJ1-2; D gene uncertain. CDR3 length equals 15 residues. Germline V gene lookup returns CDR1 LGHNA and CDR2 YSLEER. Trimming removed 3 bases at V and 4 bases at J, with 15 bases between. In DNA, the CDR3 is TGCGCCAGCAGCCACACAGAGCGCCCACCCTATGGCTACACCTTC. Translating gives CASSHTERPPYGYTF.

This clone was observed at least ten times. The V and J genes are TRBV6-5 and TRBJ2-7, with 12 bases that match TRBD2. There are 15 residues in the CDR3. In germline, CDR1 is MNHEY, CDR2 SVGAGI. V shed 4 bases and J 5 bases; nucleotides not matched to a gene: 6. CDR3 residues: CASSSPSGRGDEQYF. CDR3 nucleotide sequence: TGTGCCAGCAGTTCTCCTAGCGGGAGGGGCGACGAGCAGTACTTC.

Of note for this clone: A much larger clone is a single base away; this may be a read error. The chain combines TRBV27 with TRBJ2-1; the match to TRBD2 covers 9 bases. Germline V gene lookup returns CDR1 MNHEY and CDR2 SMNVEV (reference sequence). This CDR3 contains 15 residues. With 3 bases clipped from V and 6 bases from J, the junction kept 6 bases outside the gene matches. The CDR3 region has the DNA TGTGCCAGCAGTTTGGGGCTAGCGGGAAGCAATGAGCAGTTCTTC. It yields the protein CASSLGLAGSNEQFF.

This chain joins TRBV19 and TRBJ2-1; D unclear. Trimming took off 6 bases at V and 5 bases at J, with 11 bases between the two ends. Germline CDR1 and CDR2: LNHDA and SQIVND (reference sequence). CDR3 length: 13 amino acids. CDR3 in amino acids: CASRRWADNEQFF. CDR3 sequence (DNA): TGTGCCAGTAGGAGGTGGGCGGACAATGAGCAGTTCTTC.

The chain is built from TRBV11-2 and TRBJ2-5, with D possibly matching TRBD1 (5 bases). Germline CDR1 and CDR2: SGHAT and FQNNGV. V lost 2 bases to trimming and J lost 7 bases, with 17 bases between them. This CDR3 is 15 amino acids long. The CDR3 loop reads CASSLSGPTQGTQYF. The DNA of the CDR3 is TGTGCCAGCAGCTTAAGTGGTCCAACCCAGGGGACCCAGTACTTC.

V and J are TRBV7-2 and TRBJ2-1, with a tentative D call TRBD1 (6 bases). This CDR3 spans 14 amino acids. The germline V gene has CDR1 SGHTA and CDR2 FQGNSA. The V end lost 3 bases, the J end lost 3 bases, and 9 bases lay between the germline ends. Written as DNA, the CDR3 is TGTGCCAGCAGCTTTGGACAGCTCTACAATGAGCAGTTCTTC. Translation: CASSFGQLYNEQFF.

The rearrangement uses TRBV5-1 and TRBJ2-3, with D unclear. Trimming left V 6 bases short and J 0 bases short, with 8 bases between. CDR1 SGHRS and CDR2 YFSETQ come from the germline V gene. The CDR3 has 13 residues. The CDR3 loop reads CASTGRSTDTQYF. CDR3 bases: TGCGCCAGCACTGGCAGAAGCACAGATACGCAGTATTTT.

V is TRBV29-1 and J is TRBJ2-5; no clear D. Per the germline V gene, CDR1 is SQVTM and CDR2 is ANQGSEA. This CDR3 has 14 amino acids. Deletions cut 4 bases from V and 5 bases from J, with 17 bases between. The CDR3 DNA sequence: TGCAGCGTTGGTGGCTTTGATGCGGCGGAGACCCAGTACTTC. This translates into CSVGGFDAAETQYF.

There are a few counts of this clone. The chain has TRBV29-1 and TRBJ2-1, with D possibly matching TRBD1 (6 bases). The CDR3 runs 16 residues. The V end was cut by 8 bases, the J end by 1 base, with 21 bases between. The germline gives CDR1 SQVTM, CDR2 ANQGSEA. The CDR3 DNA sequence: TGCAGCCCTAAGGGGGAGCTAGCTATATCCTACAATGAGCAGTTCTTC. This sequence encodes CSPKGELAISYNEQFF.

The chain recombines TRBV4-1 with TRBJ1-4; 8 bases are shared with TRBD1. The CDR3 is made up of 19 amino acids. Unmatched junction bases numbered 13, after V lost 0 bases and J lost 4 bases. Per germline, CDR1 MGHRA and CDR2 YSYEKL. CDR3 sequence (DNA): TGCGCCAGCAGCCAAGAGCGGACAGCCAGGACAGGGTTTAATGAAAAACTGTTTTTT. It codes for CASSQERTARTGFNEKLFF.

J is TRBJ2-1 and V is TRBV7-7, with D perhaps matching TRBD1 (5 bases). Germline CDR1 is SSHAT and CDR2 is FNYEAQ (reference sequence). Deletions cut 2 bases from V and 2 bases from J, with 10 bases between. There are 15 residues in the CDR3. Here the CDR3 DNA reads TGTGCCAGCAGCTTATTGGCAGGGCCCTACAATGAGCAGTTCTTC. It specifies CASSLLAGPYNEQFF.

The chain links TRBV2 to TRBJ2-5, with D unresolved. V was shortened by 5 bases and J by 1 base, with 8 bases between the two germline ends. This CDR3 has 13 residues. The germline CDR1 and CDR2 sequences are SNHLY and FYNNEI. The CDR3 loop is CASSRETQETQYF. CDR3 DNA sequence: TGTGCCAGCAGTAGGGAAACCCAAGAGACCCAGTACTTC.

At least ten counts were recorded for this clone. The rearrangement uses TRBV7-2 and TRBJ1-1, with 9 bases identical to TRBD1. The V segment lost 5 bases and the J segment 1 base; nucleotides outside the gene matches: 11. The CDR3 covers 17 residues. Germline V gene data show CDR1 as SGHTA and CDR2 as FQGNSA. CDR3 in DNA: TGTGCCAGCAGCCGTAAGGACAGGGGTAGGAGGAACACTGAAGCTTTCTTT. Protein: CASSRKDRGRRNTEAFF.

The chain employs TRBV28 and TRBJ2-1; possible D gene TRBD2, 5 bases. The CDR3 length is 17 residues. Trimming took off 7 bases at V and 0 bases at J, with 19 bases between the two ends. From germline, CDR1 is MDHEN and CDR2 SYDVKM. CDR3 sequence: CASTTHQGLSSYNEQFF. The CDR3 DNA follows: TGTGCCAGCACAACCCACCAAGGACTTAGCTCCTACAATGAGCAGTTCTTC.

The chain is built from TRBV2 and TRBJ2-5; no reliable D call. Deletions cut 5 bases from V and 1 base from J, with 14 bases between. Germline V gene lookup returns CDR1 SNHLY and CDR2 FYNNEI. The length of the CDR3 is 15 residues. CDR3 sequence reads: CASSRNSGPQETQYF. In DNA, the CDR3 is TGTGCCAGCAGTAGGAACTCAGGCCCCCAAGAGACCCAGTACTTC. Full variable domain (rest looked up from reference TRBV2 and TRBJ2-5): EPEVTQTPSHQVTQMGQEVILRCVPISNHLYFYWYRQILGQKVEFLVSFYNNEISEKSEIFDDQFSVERPDGSNFTLKIRSTKLEDSAMYFCASSRNSGPQETQYFGPGTRLLVL.

The V call is TRBV6-1, the J call TRBJ2-7, with 9 bases that match TRBD1. This CDR3 region has 14 residues. The junction had 9 bases not matched to a gene; V was cut back by 5 bases and J by 7 bases. Per germline, CDR1 MNHNS and CDR2 SASEGT. This CDR3 reads CASSLLGTGWEQYF. The CDR3 nucleotides read TGTGCCAGCAGTTTACTCGGGACAGGGTGGGAGCAGTACTTC.

CDR3 nucleotides: TGTGCCACCAGCAGAGAGGATCGGGACACCTATGGCTACACCTTC. Encoded protein: CATSREDRDTYGYTF. J is TRBJ1-2 and V is TRBV15; a weak D match, TRBD1 (6 bases). This CDR3 has 15 amino acids. The V gene lost 0 bases and the J gene lost 4 bases, with 12 bases spanning the gap. The germline V gene has CDR1 LNHNV and CDR2 YYDKDF (reference sequence).

The chain recombines TRBV13 with TRBJ2-5; TRBD1 agrees at 8 bases. The CDR3 has 15 residues. With 5 bases clipped from V and 5 bases from J, the junction kept 10 bases outside the gene matches. Germline V gene data show CDR1 as PRHDT and CDR2 as FYEKMQ (reference sequence). The DNA for the CDR3 is TGTGCCAGCAGCCCCCCGACAGGGGAGGTCGAGACCCAGTACTTC. Translation gives CASSPPTGEVETQYF.

This chain uses TRBV11-1 with TRBJ2-1; no firm D call. The CDR3 has 13 amino acids. Germline values: CDR1 SGHAT, CDR2 FQDESV (reference sequence). Between the trimmed V and J ends, which lost 3 bases and 6 bases, there was a span of 9 bases. The CDR3 loop is CASSLAAFNEQFF. The CDR3 DNA follows: TGTGCCAGCAGCTTGGCTGCCTTCAATGAGCAGTTCTTC.